This is a list of T cell receptor beta chains from one sample in a study of technical replicates of blood from a handful of donors. Sequenced by immunoSEQ multiplex PCR; TCRdb stores in-frame clones only, minus some. The sample carries tens of thousands of clones, around 96% recorded once. The sample taken for sequencing was PBMCs. The receptors were gathered from a human donor in good health. Some clones in this sample may be carry-over from other donors' samples. CDR3s include the opening cysteine and the closing phenylalanine or tryptophan. The order of the fields is J gene, V gene, CDR3 protein.

TRBJ2-2 | TRBV5-1 | CASSPGEGVITGELFF
TRBJ2-1 | TRBV5-1 | CASSWTPSGGRNEQFF
TRBJ2-7 | TRBV7-3 | CASSSTRDSYEQYF
TRBJ1-1 | TRBV27 | CASSLTGHEAFF
TRBJ1-3 | TRBV12-5 | CASGLGDRYSGNTIYF
TRBJ2-7 | TRBV21-1 | CASSKRLAGSRTYEQYF
TRBJ1-6 | TRBV4-3 | CASSLGQNSPLHF
TRBJ2-7 | TRBV6-5 | CASRPTVTYEQYF
TRBJ1-1 | TRBV19 | CASSIDPRDRGNTEAFF
TRBJ2-7 | TRBV19 | CASSKTSGNPPLEQYF
TRBJ2-2 | TRBV7-2 | CASSPGGLAYTTGELFF